This T cell receptor beta chain was profiled in a study of cytomegalovirus exposure and HLA in healthy donors. This CDR3 comprises 17 residues. The germline V gene has CDR1 SGHTA and CDR2 FQGNSA. Losses at the gene ends were 5 bases for V and 4 bases for J; bases not matched to a gene: 7. 60 Vbeta and 13 Jbeta primers were used in PCR. The protocol was immunoSEQ multiplex PCR, while the TCRdb copy is restricted to in-frame clones and leaves out a portion. Its table lists some 130,000 clones. The V and J genes are TRBV7-2 and TRBJ2-1, with 14 bases aligning to TRBD2. The sequencing input was PBMCs. The receptor comes from a woman aged 40 to 55 in good health and CMV-seropositive. This CDR3 reads CASSPRLAGGWYNEQFF. The CDR3 nucleotides read TGTGCCAGCAGCCCACGACTAGCGGGAGGGTGGTACAATGAGCAGTTCTTC.